The clone carrying this T cell receptor (beta chain) was counted many times. The data are from a study of Graves' ophthalmopathy and Graves' hyperthyroidism. RNA served as the template for amplifying TCR beta CDR3 regions. HTBI primers were used in a first-round RT-PCR, which preceded a second-round multiplex PCR. In TCRdb, the multiplex PCR reads were re-called with MiXCR into one record per CDR3 protein. The repertoire has a few hundred thousand distinct CDR3 sequences, about 15% of them found once; the top ten carry 2.4%. The hyperthyroidism patients had a new diagnosis of under 2 months' duration and were aged 18 to 65. Germline V gene sequence: CDR1 DFQATT, CDR2 SNEGSKA (reference sequence). V dropped 5 bases and J dropped 3; count of bases not matched to a gene: 3. This CDR3 region has 13 residues.

Sequencing was performed on peripheral blood. The receptor's source is an adult woman with stable Graves' hyperthyroidism. The V gene is TRBV20-1, the J gene TRBJ2-7, with 11 bases aligning to TRBD1. The DNA of the CDR3 is TGCAGTGCTGGGACAGGGGGGTTCTACGAGCAGTACTTC. This sequence encodes CSAGTGGFYEQYF.